These 8 T cell receptor beta chains originate from one sample sequenced in a study of T cell clones after liver transplantation. Clones were read by immunoSEQ multiplex PCR, and TCRdb kept only the in-frame ones, dropping some. Seen here are tens of thousands of clones, 80% to 90% observed once, and the top ten hold around 14%. Source: CD8+ T cells from blood, taken 12 months after liver transplant. Every receptor here comes from a human patient who received a liver transplant. Some T cells may be graft donor cells.

This clone was counted once. V is TRBV6-1 and J is TRBJ1-3; TRBD1 is a possible D gene (5 bases). Trimming stripped 6 bases from V and 0 bases from J, with 9 bases between. This CDR3 has 14 amino acids. Germline V CDR1 and CDR2: MNHNS, SASEGT. CDR3 sequence reads: CASRGGFSGNTIYF. CDR3 in DNA: TGTGCCAGCAGGGGGGGGTTCTCTGGAAACACCATATATTTT.

This clone was detected only once. The chain uses TRBV27 and TRBJ2-1, with D perhaps matching TRBD2 (5 bases). The CDR3 is 14 residues long. The germline V gene encodes CDR1 MNHEY and CDR2 SMNVEV (reference sequence). V shed 2 bases and J shed 2 bases, with 7 bases lying between them. The CDR3 sequence: CASSLTGTYNEQFF. The CDR3 DNA follows: TGTGCCAGCAGTTTAACGGGGACCTACAATGAGCAGTTCTTC.

The chain links TRBV30 to TRBJ1-1; tentative D call: TRBD1 (6 bases). Deletions cut 0 bases from V and 8 bases from J, with 19 bases between. Germline CDR1 is GTSNPN and CDR2 is SVGIG (reference sequence). The CDR3 spans 15 residues. DNA of the CDR3: TGTGCCTGGAGTGTAAGGGGGACGGTCCCATGGGAAGCTTTCTTT. This codes for CAWSVRGTVPWEAFF.

This chain uses TRBV5-1 with TRBJ1-1; TRBD1 might be the D (5 bases). The ends were cut back, 7 bases at V and 1 base at J, with 11 bases in the middle. CDR1 SGHRS and CDR2 YFSETQ come from the germline V gene. The CDR3 loop spans 13 amino acids. CDR3 loop: CASRTGGNTEAFF. The CDR3 DNA reads TGCGCCAGCCGGACCGGGGGGAACACTGAAGCTTTCTTT.

By sample share, this clone is medium-sized (0.01 to 0.1%). This chain links TRBV7-8 with TRBJ1-5, with D possibly matching TRBD1 (6 bases). The germline CDR1 and CDR2 sequences are SGHVS and FQNEAQ. V gave up 8 bases and J gave up 6 bases, with 23 bases separating them. The CDR3 totals 16 residues. The CDR3 spells CASAPTDRRGGQPQHF. CDR3 bases: TGTGCCAGCGCTCCCACCGACAGGAGAGGTGGTCAGCCCCAGCATTTT.

J is TRBJ2-1 and V is TRBV28; no reliable D call. Germline CDR1 is MDHEN and CDR2 is SYDVKM. Between the trimmed V and J ends, which lost 7 bases and 2 bases, there was a span of 15 bases. The CDR3 consists of 15 residues. CDR3 in amino acids: CASIYGAAPYNEQFF. CDR3 coding DNA: TGTGCCAGCATTTACGGAGCCGCCCCCTACAATGAGCAGTTCTTC.

This clone was seen a few times. The CDR3 here is CASAGGGTYNEQFF. The CDR3 DNA reads as TGCGCCAGCGCGGGAGGGGGAACCTACAATGAGCAGTTCTTC. The gene calls are TRBV5-1 and TRBJ2-1; 9 positions agree with TRBD2. The trim removed 7 bases at V and 2 bases at J, leaving 4 bases unmatched. This CDR3 is built from 14 residues. Germline V CDR1 and CDR2: SGHRS, YFSETQ.

The rearrangement joins TRBV13 to TRBJ2-2, with D possibly matching TRBD2 (6 bases). The germline V gene encodes CDR1 PRHDT and CDR2 FYEKMQ (reference sequence). CDR3 length: 13 amino acids. The germline V and J ends were trimmed by 5 bases and 7 bases, with 11 bases remaining between them. The CDR3 DNA sequence: TGTGCCAGCAGCCCTGGGGGGAACGGGGAGCTGTTTTTT. Amino acids: CASSPGGNGELFF. The full variable domain, with the rest looked up from reference TRBV13 and TRBJ2-2, is AAGVIQSPRHLIKEKRETATLKCYPIPRHDTVYWYQQGPGQDPQFLISFYEKMQSDKGSIPDRFSAQQFSDYHSELNMSSLELGDSALYFCASSPGGNGELFFGEGSRLTVL.